At least ten counts were recorded for the clone carrying this T cell receptor (beta chain). As yet, its antigen is unknown. Trimming shortened V by 5 bases and J by 8 bases, and 18 bases separated the two germline ends. This CDR3 spans 15 amino acids. Germline lookup yields CDR1 SGHTA and CDR2 FQGNSA. The data were obtained in a study of human T cells and chemical hapten exposure. Study-wide findings and caveats: Unchanged with DPC sensitization were TCRs above 1 in 1000 frequency.

The study used a library that attached unique molecular identifiers to individual cDNA molecules. TCRdb re-analysed the RACE reads in MiXCR, keeping a single row per CDR3 protein. The data show around 130,000 distinct CDR3 sequences, with approximately 10% seen just once and around 1.9% held by the top ten. The sample's time point: healthy volunteer bleed at 2 weeks. Blood, whole and unfractionated, served as the source for total RNA extraction. Sequencing was carried out using whole blood. The TCR was taken from a male donor in good health. Some clones in this sample may be carry-over from other donors' samples. The rearrangement joins TRBV7-2 to TRBJ1-4; D not certain. The DNA for the CDR3 is TGTGCCAGCAGCCCTCCCGGCAGGCGCTCAGAAAAACTGTTTTTT. This codes for CASSPPGRRSEKLFF.